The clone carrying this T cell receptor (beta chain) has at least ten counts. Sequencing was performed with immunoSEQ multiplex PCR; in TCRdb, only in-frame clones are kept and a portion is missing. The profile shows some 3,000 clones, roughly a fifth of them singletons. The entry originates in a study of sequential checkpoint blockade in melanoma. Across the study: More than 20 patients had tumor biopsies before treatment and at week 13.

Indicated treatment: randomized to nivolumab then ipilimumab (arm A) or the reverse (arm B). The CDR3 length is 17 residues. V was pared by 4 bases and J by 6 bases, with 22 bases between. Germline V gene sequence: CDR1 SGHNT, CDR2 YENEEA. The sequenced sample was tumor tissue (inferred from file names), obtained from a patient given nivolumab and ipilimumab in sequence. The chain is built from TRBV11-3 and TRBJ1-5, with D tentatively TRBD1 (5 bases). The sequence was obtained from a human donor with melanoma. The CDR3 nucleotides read TGTGCCAGCAGCTCAAGCCAGGGTATCACCATCAGTCAGCCCCAGCATTTT. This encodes CASSSSQGITISQPQHF.